The rows below give T cell receptor beta chains drawn from one sample of a study of identifying expanded T cells in peripheral blood. Produced via immunoSEQ multiplex PCR; TCRdb's table is partial and in-frame only. The data hold about 78,000 clones, with around 90% observed a single time. The sequenced sample was blood. The receptors were sampled from a person aged 18 to 70 in good health. CDR3s include the opening cysteine and the closing phenylalanine or tryptophan. Each record gives: V gene, CDR3 protein.

TRBV7-2 CASSSMVMNTEAFF
TRBV28 CASSAPGQAYNEQFF
TRBV28 CASSPGRYTTNEKLFF
TRBV30 CAWTETVNPYEQYF
TRBV7-9 CASSLEGIGYTF
TRBV7-9 CASKRSGANVLTF
TRBV5-5 CASSLPVRGAETQYF
TRBV7-6 CASSLVGQSVTGELFF
TRBV7-9 CASSFDGDYEQYF
TRBV5-5 CASSHRRGTEQYF
TRBV18 CASSPTKQGDGAFF
TRBV6-1 CASRRTIYEQYF
TRBV6-6 CASSYLRPNTGELFF
TRBV30 CAWGSGGGHNEQFF
TRBV19 CASMDRGNQPQHF
TRBV18 CASSPQGLYGYTF
TRBV4-2 CASSPRQGRGTEAFF
TRBV30 CAWSVPRGPGTEAFF
TRBV11-2 CASSFFSSGGAETQYF
TRBV5-6 CASSPEDPTVYGYTF
TRBV28 CASSLPGQGLREKLFF
TRBV2 CASTVTGLTYEQYF
TRBV11-3 CASSLTREVTDTQYF